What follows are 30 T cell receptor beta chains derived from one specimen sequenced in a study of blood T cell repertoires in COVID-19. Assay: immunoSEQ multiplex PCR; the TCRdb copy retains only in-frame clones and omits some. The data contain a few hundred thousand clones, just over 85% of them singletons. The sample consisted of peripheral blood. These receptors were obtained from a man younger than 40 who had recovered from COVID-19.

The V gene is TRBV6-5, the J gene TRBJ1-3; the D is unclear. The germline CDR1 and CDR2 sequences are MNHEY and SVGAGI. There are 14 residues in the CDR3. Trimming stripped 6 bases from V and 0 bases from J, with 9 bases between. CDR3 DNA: TGTGCCAGCAGCGCAGGCTTCTCTGGAAACACCATATATTTT. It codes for CASSAGFSGNTIYF.

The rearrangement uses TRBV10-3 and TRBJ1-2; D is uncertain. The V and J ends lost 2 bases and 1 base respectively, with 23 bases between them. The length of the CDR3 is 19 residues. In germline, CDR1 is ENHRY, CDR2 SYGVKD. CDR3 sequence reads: CAISEIVFGSDPYNYGYTF. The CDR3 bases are TGTGCCATCAGTGAGATAGTGTTCGGGTCAGACCCCTATAACTATGGCTACACCTTC.

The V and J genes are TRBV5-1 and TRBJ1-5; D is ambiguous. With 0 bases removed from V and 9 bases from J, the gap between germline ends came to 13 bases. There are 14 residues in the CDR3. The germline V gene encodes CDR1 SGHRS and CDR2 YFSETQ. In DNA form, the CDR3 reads TGCGCCAGCAGCTTGGGGGAGGGAGTAATGCCCCAGCATTTT. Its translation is CASSLGEGVMPQHF. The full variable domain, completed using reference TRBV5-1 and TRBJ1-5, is KAGVTQTPRYLIKTRGQQVTLSCSPISGHRSVSWYQQTPGQGLQFLFEYFSETQRNKGNFPGRFSGRQFSNSRSEMNVSTLELGDSALYLCASSLGEGVMPQHFGDGTRLSIL.

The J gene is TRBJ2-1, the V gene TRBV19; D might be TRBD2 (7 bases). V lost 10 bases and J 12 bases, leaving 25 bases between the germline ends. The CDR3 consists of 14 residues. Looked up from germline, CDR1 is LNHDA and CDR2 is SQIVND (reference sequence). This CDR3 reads CATSIGGTSQGQFF. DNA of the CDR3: TGTGCCACCTCTATCGGGGGGACATCCCAAGGGCAGTTCTTC.

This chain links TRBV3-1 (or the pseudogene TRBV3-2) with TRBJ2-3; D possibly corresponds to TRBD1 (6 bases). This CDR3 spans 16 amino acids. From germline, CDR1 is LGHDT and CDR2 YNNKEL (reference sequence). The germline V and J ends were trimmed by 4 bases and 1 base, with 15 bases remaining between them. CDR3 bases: TGTGCCAGCAGCCTACTACGAGGGGGTGGCACAGATACGCAGTATTTT. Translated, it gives CASSLLRGGGTDTQYF.

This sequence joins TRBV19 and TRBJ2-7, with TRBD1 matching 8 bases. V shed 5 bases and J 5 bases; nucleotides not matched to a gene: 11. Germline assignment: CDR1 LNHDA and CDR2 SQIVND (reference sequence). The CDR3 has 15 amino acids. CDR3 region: CASSSGTGWGHEQYF. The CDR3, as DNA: TGTGCCAGTAGTTCCGGGACAGGTTGGGGCCACGAGCAGTACTTC.

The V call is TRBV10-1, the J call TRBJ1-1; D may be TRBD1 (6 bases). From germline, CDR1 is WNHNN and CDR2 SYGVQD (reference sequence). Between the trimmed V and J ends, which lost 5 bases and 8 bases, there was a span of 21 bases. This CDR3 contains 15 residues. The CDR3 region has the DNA TGCGCCAGCAGTCCTGTCCCCCAGGGGCAGAGGGAAGCTTTCTTT. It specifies CASSPVPQGQREAFF.

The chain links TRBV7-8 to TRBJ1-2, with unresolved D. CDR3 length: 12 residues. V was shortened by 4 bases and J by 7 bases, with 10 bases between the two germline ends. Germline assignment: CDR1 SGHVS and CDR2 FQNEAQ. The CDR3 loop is CASSYPPGGYTF. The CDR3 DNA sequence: TGTGCCAGCAGCTATCCTCCGGGTGGCTACACCTTC.

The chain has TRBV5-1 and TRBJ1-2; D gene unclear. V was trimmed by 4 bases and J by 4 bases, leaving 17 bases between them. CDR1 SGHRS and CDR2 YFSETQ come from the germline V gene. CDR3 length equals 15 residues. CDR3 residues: CASSRIYEGAYGYTF. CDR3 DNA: TGCGCCAGCAGCCGGATATATGAGGGCGCCTATGGCTACACCTTC.

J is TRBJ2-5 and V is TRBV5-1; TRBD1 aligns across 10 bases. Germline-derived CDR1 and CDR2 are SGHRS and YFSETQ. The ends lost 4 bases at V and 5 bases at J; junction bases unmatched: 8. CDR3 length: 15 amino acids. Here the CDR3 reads CASSTPGTGVETQYF. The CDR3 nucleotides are TGCGCCAGCAGCACCCCCGGGACAGGGGTGGAGACCCAGTACTTC.

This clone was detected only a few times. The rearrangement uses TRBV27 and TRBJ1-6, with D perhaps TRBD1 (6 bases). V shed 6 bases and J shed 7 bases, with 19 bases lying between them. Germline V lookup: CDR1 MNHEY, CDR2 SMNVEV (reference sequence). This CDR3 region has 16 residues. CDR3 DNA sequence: TGTGCCAGCAGCCTAATCCCGACAGGCGTCAATTCACCCCTCCACTTT. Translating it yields CASSLIPTGVNSPLHF.

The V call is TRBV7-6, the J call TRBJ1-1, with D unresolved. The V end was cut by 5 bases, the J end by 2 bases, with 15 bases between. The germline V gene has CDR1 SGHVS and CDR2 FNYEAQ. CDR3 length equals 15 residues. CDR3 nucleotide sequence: TGTGCCAGCAGCATGAGCGGACTGTTCAACACTGAAGCTTTCTTT. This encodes CASSMSGLFNTEAFF.

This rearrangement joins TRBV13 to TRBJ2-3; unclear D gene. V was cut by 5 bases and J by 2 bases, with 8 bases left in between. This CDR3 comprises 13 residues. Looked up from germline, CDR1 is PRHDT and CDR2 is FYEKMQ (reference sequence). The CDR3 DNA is TGTGCCAGCAGCAACTACCTCACAGATACGCAGTATTTT. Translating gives CASSNYLTDTQYF.

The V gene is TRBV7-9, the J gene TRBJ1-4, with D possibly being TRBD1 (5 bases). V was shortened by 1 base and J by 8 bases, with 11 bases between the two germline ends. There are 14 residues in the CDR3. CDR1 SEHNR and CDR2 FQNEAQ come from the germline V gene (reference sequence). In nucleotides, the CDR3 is TGTGCCAGCAGCTTAGGGCAGGGTTTGGAAAAACTGTTTTTT. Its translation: CASSLGQGLEKLFF.

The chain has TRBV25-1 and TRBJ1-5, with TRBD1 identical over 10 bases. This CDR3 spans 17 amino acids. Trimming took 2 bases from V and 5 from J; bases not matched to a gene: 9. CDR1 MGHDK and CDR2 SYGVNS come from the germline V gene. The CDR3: CASSEARQGAQDQPQHF. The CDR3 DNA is TGTGCCAGCAGTGAAGCCCGACAGGGGGCCCAGGATCAGCCCCAGCATTTT.

The CDR3, as DNA: TGTGCCAGCAGCCGCTCGGGATACAATGAGCAGTTCTTC. The encoded protein is CASSRSGYNEQFF. The genes are TRBV5-5 and TRBJ2-1; weak D call: TRBD2 (5 bases). Per the germline V gene, CDR1 is SGHKS and CDR2 is YYEKEE (reference sequence). Trimming took off 4 bases at V and 4 bases at J, with 9 bases between the two ends. The CDR3 spans 13 residues.

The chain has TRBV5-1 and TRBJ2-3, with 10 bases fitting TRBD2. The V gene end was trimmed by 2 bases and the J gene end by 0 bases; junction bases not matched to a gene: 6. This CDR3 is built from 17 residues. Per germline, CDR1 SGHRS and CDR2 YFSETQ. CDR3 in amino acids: CASSFAPGLASTDTQYF. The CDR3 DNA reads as TGCGCCAGCAGCTTTGCCCCGGGACTAGCGAGCACAGATACGCAGTATTTT.

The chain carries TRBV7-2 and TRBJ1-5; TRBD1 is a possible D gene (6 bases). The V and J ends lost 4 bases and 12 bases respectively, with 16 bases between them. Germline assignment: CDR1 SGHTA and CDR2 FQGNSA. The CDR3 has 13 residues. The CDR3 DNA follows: TGTGCCAGCAGCTGGGGGCCTAACGTCCTCCAGCATTTT. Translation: CASSWGPNVLQHF.

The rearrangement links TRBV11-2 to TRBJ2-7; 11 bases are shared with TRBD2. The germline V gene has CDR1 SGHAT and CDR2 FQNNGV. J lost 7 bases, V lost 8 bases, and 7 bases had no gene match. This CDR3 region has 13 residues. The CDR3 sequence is CASRGLAVGEQYF. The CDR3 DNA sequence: TGTGCCAGCCGGGGACTAGCGGTGGGAGAGCAGTACTTC.

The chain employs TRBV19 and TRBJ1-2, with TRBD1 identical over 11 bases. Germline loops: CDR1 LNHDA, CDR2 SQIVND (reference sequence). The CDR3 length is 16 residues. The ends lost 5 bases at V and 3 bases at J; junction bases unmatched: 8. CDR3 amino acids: CASSRGTGGLDYGYTF. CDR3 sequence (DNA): TGTGCCAGTAGTCGCGGGACAGGGGGTTTGGACTATGGCTACACCTTC.

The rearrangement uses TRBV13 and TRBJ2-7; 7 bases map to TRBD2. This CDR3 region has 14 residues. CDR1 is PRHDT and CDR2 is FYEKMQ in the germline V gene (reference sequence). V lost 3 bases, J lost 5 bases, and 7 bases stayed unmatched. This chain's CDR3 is CASSFSGGYNEQYF. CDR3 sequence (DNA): TGTGCCAGCAGCTTTTCCGGGGGGTACAACGAGCAGTACTTC.

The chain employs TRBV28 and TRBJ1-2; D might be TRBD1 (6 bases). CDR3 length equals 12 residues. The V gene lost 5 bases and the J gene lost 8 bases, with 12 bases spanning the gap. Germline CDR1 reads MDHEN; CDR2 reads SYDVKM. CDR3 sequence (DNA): TGTGCCAGCAGTACCCGACAGGTGGGCTACACCTTC. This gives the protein CASSTRQVGYTF.

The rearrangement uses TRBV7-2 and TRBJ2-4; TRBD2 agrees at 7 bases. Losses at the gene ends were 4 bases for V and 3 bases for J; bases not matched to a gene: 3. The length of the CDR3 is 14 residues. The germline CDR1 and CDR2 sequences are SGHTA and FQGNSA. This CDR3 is CASSSGDYKNIQYF. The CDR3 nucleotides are TGTGCCAGCAGCTCCGGGGACTACAAAAACATTCAGTACTTC.

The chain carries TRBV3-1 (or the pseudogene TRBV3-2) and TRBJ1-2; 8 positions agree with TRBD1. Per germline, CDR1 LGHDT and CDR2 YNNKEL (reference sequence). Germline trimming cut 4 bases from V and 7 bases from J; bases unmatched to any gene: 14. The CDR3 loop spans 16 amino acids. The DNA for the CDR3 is TGTGCCAGCAGCCGAGAGAGGGACAGGCTGCGTGGTGGCTACACCTTC. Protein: CASSRERDRLRGGYTF.

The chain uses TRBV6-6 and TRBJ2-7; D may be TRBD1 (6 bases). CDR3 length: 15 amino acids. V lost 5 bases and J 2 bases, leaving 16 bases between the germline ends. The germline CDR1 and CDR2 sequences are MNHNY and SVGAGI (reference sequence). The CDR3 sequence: CASSPPDRPTYEQYF. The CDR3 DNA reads TGTGCCAGCAGTCCCCCGGACAGACCCACCTACGAGCAGTACTTC.

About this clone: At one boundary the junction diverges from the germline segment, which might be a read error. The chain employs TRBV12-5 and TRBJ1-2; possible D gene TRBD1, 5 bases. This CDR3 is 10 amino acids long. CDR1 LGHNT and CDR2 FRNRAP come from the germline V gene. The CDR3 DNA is TGTGCTAGTGGTTTGGTACCCAGGGCCTTC. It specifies CASGLVPRAF.

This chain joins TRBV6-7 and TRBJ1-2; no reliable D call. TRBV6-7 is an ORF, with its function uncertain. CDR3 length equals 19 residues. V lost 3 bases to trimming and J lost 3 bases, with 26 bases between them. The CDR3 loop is CASSYSPPANSPSYYGYTF. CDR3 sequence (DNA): TGTGCCAGCAGTTATTCTCCTCCCGCTAACAGCCCGTCCTACTATGGCTACACCTTC.

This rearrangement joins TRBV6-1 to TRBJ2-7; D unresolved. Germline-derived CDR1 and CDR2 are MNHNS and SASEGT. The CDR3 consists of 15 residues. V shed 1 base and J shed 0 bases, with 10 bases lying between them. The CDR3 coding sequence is TGTGCCAGCAGTGAAGAACGGTTGAGCTCCTACGAGCAGTACTTC. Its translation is CASSEERLSSYEQYF.

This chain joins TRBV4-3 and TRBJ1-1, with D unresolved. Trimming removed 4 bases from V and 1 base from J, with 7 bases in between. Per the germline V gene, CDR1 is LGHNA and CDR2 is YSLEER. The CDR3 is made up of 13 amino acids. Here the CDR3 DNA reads TGCGCCAGCAGCCTTACAGCGAACACTGAAGCTTTCTTT. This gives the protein CASSLTANTEAFF.

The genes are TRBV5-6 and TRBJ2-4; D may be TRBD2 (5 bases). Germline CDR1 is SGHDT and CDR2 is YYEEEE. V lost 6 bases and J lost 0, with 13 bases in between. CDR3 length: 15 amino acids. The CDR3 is CASTLSRGAKNIQYF. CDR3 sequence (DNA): TGTGCCAGCACCCTCTCCCGGGGAGCCAAAAACATTCAGTACTTC.